The present TCR beta chain was sequenced within a study of blood T cell repertoires in COVID-19. Overall study: Sample material is recorded as cDNA or gDNA derived from T cells, B-cell-depleted T cells, or PBMCs.

TCRdb's copy holds only in-frame clones and misses some; the assay was immunoSEQ multiplex PCR. The sample includes 68,000 or so clones, around three quarters of them seen just once. V lost 1 base, J lost 5 bases, and 4 bases stayed unmatched. The CDR3 has 15 amino acids. Germline CDR1 and CDR2: SGHVS and FQNEAQ. The J gene is TRBJ2-1, the V gene TRBV7-8, with 8 positions matching TRBD2. Sample: peripheral blood. The receptor was isolated from a human donor in a cohort sampled during active COVID-19. The CDR3 here is CASSLGAGVNNEQFF. CDR3 in DNA: TGTGCCAGCAGCTTAGGAGCGGGAGTTAACAATGAGCAGTTCTTC.